These T cell receptor beta chains were read from a single sample in a study of T cell repertoires in cytomegalovirus infection. MiXCR was run by TCRdb on the reads, yielding one entry per CDR3 protein. This sample has roughly 600,000 distinct CDR3 sequences, with 24% found just once. The material sequenced was CD8+ T cells from PBMCs. These receptors were taken from a human donor in good health (CMV status not recorded). Some clones in this sample may be carry-over from other donors' samples. CDR3s include the opening cysteine and the closing phenylalanine or tryptophan. Fields, in order: J gene, clone size, V gene, D gene, CDR3 DNA, CDR3 protein. A D gene is named only where the DNA matches it firmly. The size of a clone is reported for some rows only, either as once, few or many, or as a class for expanded clones.

j_gene: TRBJ2-1
abundance: NA
v_gene: TRBV29-1
d_gene: NA
CDR3nt: TGCAGCGTTGACTACATCAAGAATGAGCAGTTCTTC
CDR3aa: CSVDYIKNEQFF

j_gene: TRBJ2-3
abundance: NA
v_gene: TRBV20-1
d_gene: TRBD1
CDR3nt: TGCAGTGCACCACCCGGGACAGACAACACAGATACGCAGTATTTT
CDR3aa: CSAPPGTDNTDTQYF

j_gene: TRBJ1-4
abundance: NA
v_gene: TRBV20-1
d_gene: TRBD1
CDR3nt: TGCAGTGCTATAAGGGACAGGGGTAATGAAAAACTGTTTTTT
CDR3aa: CSAIRDRGNEKLFF

j_gene: TRBJ1-4
abundance: few
v_gene: TRBV15
d_gene: NA
CDR3nt: TGTGCCACCAGCAGATCACTCGGGAGGCAGGTTAATGAAAAACTGTTTTTT
CDR3aa: CATSRSLGRQVNEKLFF

j_gene: TRBJ1-2
abundance: few
v_gene: TRBV4-1
d_gene: NA
CDR3nt: TGCGCCAGCAGCCGAAGTGGGGCAGCTGGCTATGGCTACACCTTC
CDR3aa: CASSRSGAAGYGYTF

j_gene: TRBJ1-6
abundance: NA
v_gene: TRBV12-3/TRBV12-4
d_gene: NA
CDR3nt: TGTGCCAGCAGTTTTTTCAATCAGGGAACCTCACCCCTCCACTTT
CDR3aa: CASSFFNQGTSPLHF

j_gene: TRBJ1-2
abundance: few
v_gene: TRBV20-1
d_gene: NA
CDR3nt: TGCAGTGCTAGAGATTACAGTATCTATGGCTACACCTTC
CDR3aa: CSARDYSIYGYTF

j_gene: TRBJ1-3
abundance: many
v_gene: TRBV29-1
d_gene: NA
CDR3nt: TGCAGCGTTGAAGGTCGGGGAAACACCATATATTTT
CDR3aa: CSVEGRGNTIYF

j_gene: TRBJ1-2
abundance: NA
v_gene: TRBV28
d_gene: NA
CDR3nt: TGTGCCAGCAGTTTATTTATAAGGGACCGAGAAAACTATGGCTACACCTTC
CDR3aa: CASSLFIRDRENYGYTF

j_gene: TRBJ2-5
abundance: once
v_gene: TRBV5-1
d_gene: TRBD1
CDR3nt: TGCGCCAGCAGCTTGGAAGGGGGCCTGGGAGAGATCCAGTACTTC
CDR3aa: CASSLEGGLGEIQYF

j_gene: TRBJ2-2
abundance: NA
v_gene: TRBV20-1
d_gene: NA
CDR3nt: TGCAGTGCTAGAGAGAATAGCCTCACCGGGGAGCTGTTTTTT
CDR3aa: CSARENSLTGELFF

j_gene: TRBJ2-5
abundance: many
v_gene: TRBV28
d_gene: NA
CDR3nt: TGTGCCAGCAGTTTCTCCGGGACACTTACAGTAAAGACCCAGTACTTC
CDR3aa: CASSFSGTLTVKTQYF

j_gene: TRBJ2-3
abundance: many
v_gene: TRBV6-1
d_gene: TRBD2
CDR3nt: TGTGCCAGCGGGGGGGGCACAGATACGCAGTATTTT
CDR3aa: CASGGGTDTQYF

j_gene: TRBJ2-3
abundance: NA
v_gene: TRBV10-2
d_gene: NA
CDR3nt: TGCGCCAGCAGTGGGTCGGGGAGGACAGATACGCAGTATTTT
CDR3aa: CASSGSGRTDTQYF

j_gene: TRBJ1-1
abundance: many
v_gene: TRBV12-3/TRBV12-4
d_gene: TRBD1
CDR3nt: TGTGCCAGCAGTTTTTTCCCTACAGGGGTGGTAAACACTGAAGCTTTCTTT
CDR3aa: CASSFFPTGVVNTEAFF

j_gene: TRBJ2-1
abundance: few
v_gene: TRBV7-6
d_gene: NA
CDR3nt: TGTGCCAGCAGCCCCCGAGGGACTCCCAGTTGGGAGCAGTTCTTC
CDR3aa: CASSPRGTPSWEQFF

j_gene: TRBJ1-2
abundance: NA
v_gene: TRBV7-9
d_gene: TRBD1
CDR3nt: TGTGCCAGCAGCTCTCCTGGTCCTCCTACAGGGGTTAGGGTTTATGGCTACACCTTC
CDR3aa: CASSSPGPPTGVRVYGYTF

j_gene: TRBJ2-1
abundance: NA
v_gene: TRBV19
d_gene: TRBD2
CDR3nt: TGTGCCAGTAGTACCGGGACTAGCGAGGACGAGCAGTTCTTC
CDR3aa: CASSTGTSEDEQFF

j_gene: TRBJ2-7
abundance: few
v_gene: TRBV29-1
d_gene: TRBD1
CDR3nt: TGCAGCGTTGAAGAAAGGCAGGGGGCCGACTACGAGCAGTACTTC
CDR3aa: CSVEERQGADYEQYF

j_gene: TRBJ1-2
abundance: NA
v_gene: TRBV28
d_gene: TRBD1
CDR3nt: TGTGCCAGCAGCCCAGGGGGCCTTGCCCCGAACTATGGCTACACCTTC
CDR3aa: CASSPGGLAPNYGYTF